A single sample gave rise to the 22 T cell receptor beta chains below, sequenced in a study of cytomegalovirus exposure and HLA in healthy donors (dated by TCRdb to about 2017). The library was made by the immunoSEQ multiplex PCR assay. For the multiplex PCR, a mixture combining 60 forward primers for TCR Vbeta segments and 13 reverse primers for TCR Jbeta segments was used. TCRdb carries this immuneACCESS record with in-frame sequences only. Its versions omit some clonotypes, under half of them owing to an unresolved V gene in the studies checked, with the rest unexplained. This sample holds tens of thousands of clones; 80% were observed only once. Less than 40% of the sample goes to the ten largest clones. The sample comprised PBMCs. The receptors come from a man between 50 and 59 years old in good health and CMV-seropositive.

This chain connects TRBV6-5 to TRBJ1-6, with a tentative D call TRBD1 (5 bases). Germline CDR1 reads MNHEY; CDR2 reads SVGAGI. This CDR3 comprises 13 residues. With 8 bases removed from V and 10 bases from J, the gap between germline ends came to 15 bases. CDR3 in DNA: TGTGCCAGCTATCGAACCGGGGGATCACCCCTCCACTTT. Its protein is CASYRTGGSPLHF.

This clone was recorded once. The chain links TRBV10-3 to TRBJ2-3; D gene uncertain. Germline values: CDR1 ENHRY, CDR2 SYGVKD. The CDR3 sequence is 11 residues long. Trimming removed 10 bases at V and 5 bases at J, with 10 bases between. This chain's CDR3 is CATALEDTQYF. The CDR3 nucleotides are TGTGCCACCGCCCTAGAAGATACGCAGTATTTT.

This sequence joins TRBV7-9 and TRBJ2-7, with 10 bases that match TRBD2. The length of the CDR3 is 16 residues. V lost 5 bases and J lost 3; bases outside the gene matches: 10. Germline loops: CDR1 SEHNR, CDR2 FQNEAQ (reference sequence). Here the CDR3 reads CASSPSSGLAVYEQYF. The CDR3 DNA follows: TGTGCCAGCAGCCCCTCCTCCGGACTAGCGGTCTACGAGCAGTACTTC. Filled out from reference TRBV7-9 and TRBJ2-7, the complete variable domain reads DTGVSQNPRHKITKRGQNVTFRCDPISEHNRLYWYRQTLGQGPEFLTYFQNEAQLEKSRLLSDRFSAERPKGSFSTLEIQRTEQGDSAMYLCASSPSSGLAVYEQYFGPGTRLTVT.

J is TRBJ1-3 and V is TRBV9, with D tentatively TRBD1 (6 bases). Trimming took off 2 bases at V and 14 bases at J, with 17 bases between the two ends. The CDR3 totals 13 residues. Looked up from germline, CDR1 is SGDLS and CDR2 is YYNGEE. CDR3 sequence (DNA): TGTGCCAGCAGCGTCGACTATCAGGGGCGTCTATATTTT. It encodes CASSVDYQGRLYF. The full variable domain, its missing parts supplied by reference TRBV9 and TRBJ1-3, is DSGVTQTPKHLITATGQRVTLRCSPRSGDLSVYWYQQSLDQGLQFLIQYYNGEERAKGNILERFSAQQFPDLHSELNLSSLELGDSALYFCASSVDYQGRLYFGEGSWLTVV.

The chain couples TRBV6-6 to TRBJ1-1; TRBD1 is a possible D gene (6 bases). CDR1 and CDR2 from the germline V gene are MNHNY and SVGAGI (reference sequence). Trimming took 5 bases from V and 6 from J, leaving 22 bases between them. The CDR3 spans 16 residues. CDR3 sequence: CASSHRVGTSVPEAFF. As DNA, the CDR3 is TGTGCCAGCAGTCACAGGGTGGGGACAAGTGTCCCTGAAGCTTTCTTT.

In its sample, this clone was seen a few times. The genes are TRBV2 and TRBJ2-1; 12 bases align to TRBD2. Trimming removed 5 bases from V and 6 bases from J; junction bases left unmatched: 5. Germline CDR1 reads SNHLY; CDR2 reads FYNNEI. The CDR3 extends over 15 amino acids. As DNA, the CDR3 is TGTGCCAGCAGTCCTAGCGGGAGGGGGAGCAATGAGCAGTTCTTC. Translated, it gives CASSPSGRGSNEQFF.

V usage is TRBV5-1 and J usage is TRBJ2-1, with 9 bases identical to TRBD2. The CDR3 covers 16 residues. Germline values: CDR1 SGHRS, CDR2 YFSETQ. V lost 4 bases and J lost 7; bases outside the gene matches: 12. The CDR3: CASSVSGRPPLNEQFF. The DNA of the CDR3 is TGCGCCAGCAGCGTGAGCGGGAGGCCCCCCCTAAATGAGCAGTTCTTC. Supplemented by reference TRBV5-1 and TRBJ2-1, the full variable domain reads KAGVTQTPRYLIKTRGQQVTLSCSPISGHRSVSWYQQTPGQGLQFLFEYFSETQRNKGNFPGRFSGRQFSNSRSEMNVSTLELGDSALYLCASSVSGRPPLNEQFFGPGTRLTVL.

The genes are TRBV18 and TRBJ2-2, with 11 bases that match TRBD2. The CDR3 contains 16 residues. The J segment lost 10 bases and the V segment lost 3 bases, leaving 10 bases of the junction unmatched. CDR1 and CDR2 from the germline V gene are KGHSH and LQKENI. The CDR3 is CASSPSELAGVQELFF. DNA for the CDR3: TGTGCCAGCTCACCCTCCGAACTAGCGGGAGTTCAGGAGCTGTTTTTT.

This clone has a handful of counts. The J gene is TRBJ2-5, the V gene TRBV5-4, with TRBD1 identical over 9 bases. Germline CDR1 is SGHNT and CDR2 is YYREEE (reference sequence). Trimming took 0 bases from V and 2 from J; bases not matched to a gene: 2. The CDR3 loop spans 15 amino acids. The DNA for the CDR3 is TGTGCCAGCAGCTTGGGGACAGGGGATCAAGAGACCCAGTACTTC. It is translated as CASSLGTGDQETQYF.

This clone was recorded a few times. The chain carries TRBV7-2 and TRBJ2-3; no clear D. The germline V gene has CDR1 SGHTA and CDR2 FQGNSA. The CDR3 runs to 12 residues. V lost 2 bases and J 6 bases, leaving 6 bases between the germline ends. CDR3 sequence reads: CASSLTRDTQYF. The CDR3 DNA reads TGTGCCAGCAGCTTAACCCGGGATACGCAGTATTTT.

This clone appeared a few times. V usage is TRBV27 and J usage is TRBJ2-7, with 9 positions matching TRBD2. The CDR3 sequence is 14 residues long. The V gene's germline CDR1 is MNHEY and CDR2 SMNVEV (reference sequence). The ends lost 6 bases at V and 1 base at J; junction bases unmatched: 4. The CDR3 loop is CASRPAGGSYEQYF. The CDR3 DNA sequence: TGTGCCAGCAGACCAGCGGGAGGTTCCTACGAGCAGTACTTC.

This clone has only a few counts. The CDR3 sequence: CASSPRDQETQYF. CDR3 bases: TGTGCCAGCTCACCCCGGGACCAAGAGACCCAGTACTTC. This chain connects TRBV18 to TRBJ2-5; D is unresolved. V lost 3 bases, J lost 0 bases, and 5 bases lay in between. Looked up from germline, CDR1 is KGHSH and CDR2 is LQKENI. CDR3 size: 13 residues.

The sample holds a few counts of this clone. The chain uses TRBV5-1 and TRBJ2-1, with D maybe TRBD1 (6 bases). The CDR3 length is 14 residues. The germline V gene encodes CDR1 SGHRS and CDR2 YFSETQ. The V end was cut by 3 bases, the J end by 5 bases, with 12 bases between. CDR3 amino acids: CASSSSGDDNEQFF. The CDR3 region has the DNA TGCGCCAGCAGCTCTTCAGGGGATGACAATGAGCAGTTCTTC.

The CDR3 coding sequence is TGTGCCACCCACCCCCTTGGACAGGGGGGTACAGATACGCAGTATTTT. It encodes CATHPLGQGGTDTQYF. The chain carries TRBV2 and TRBJ2-3; the match to TRBD1 covers 10 bases. Looked up from germline, CDR1 is SNHLY and CDR2 is FYNNEI. This CDR3 has 16 residues. Trimming cost V 10 bases and J 3 bases; bases outside gene matches: 13.

This chain connects TRBV5-1 to TRBJ2-3; 10 positions match TRBD2. This CDR3 spans 17 amino acids. After removal of 0 bases from V and 5 bases from J, the junction contained 9 bases not matched to a gene. From germline, CDR1 is SGHRS and CDR2 YFSETQ. In DNA, the CDR3 is TGCGCCAGCAGCTTGGCACCTAGCGGGAGTGGGGGAGATACGCAGTATTTT. Amino acids: CASSLAPSGSGGDTQYF.

As DNA, the CDR3 is TGTGCCAGCAGCTTAGGAGGAAGAGGTCAGCCCCAGCATTTT. It is translated as CASSLGGRGQPQHF. The chain combines TRBV7-8 with TRBJ1-5; D is undetermined. The CDR3 has 14 amino acids. The V and J ends lost 1 base and 6 bases respectively, with 10 bases between them. CDR1 is SGHVS and CDR2 is FQNEAQ in the germline V gene.

DNA for the CDR3: TGTGCCAGCAGTTACGGGGGGGGCGGCACTGAAGCTTTCTTT. Its protein is CASSYGGGGTEAFF. V usage is TRBV6-5 and J usage is TRBJ1-1, with a possible D match to TRBD1 (6 bases). V was trimmed by 2 bases and J by 4 bases, leaving 11 bases between them. The germline V gene encodes CDR1 MNHEY and CDR2 SVGAGI. The CDR3 is 14 residues long.

The rearrangement joins TRBV20-1 to TRBJ2-3; D gene ambiguous. Germline assignment: CDR1 DFQATT and CDR2 SNEGSKA (reference sequence). There are 11 residues in the CDR3. V lost 0 bases to trimming and J lost 9 bases, with 7 bases between them. DNA of the CDR3: TGCAGTGCTAGAGATTCGTCGACGCAGTATTTT. Translating it yields CSARDSSTQYF.

This sequence joins TRBV29-1 and TRBJ1-2; 8 bases are shared with TRBD1. This CDR3 comprises 15 residues. Trimming at V came to 3 bases and at J to 1 base, leaving 7 bases not matched to a gene. CDR1 and CDR2 from the germline V gene are SQVTM and ANQGSEA. The CDR3 DNA is TGCAGCGTTGACTTGACAGGGGAGGGTAACTATGGCTACACCTTC. It encodes CSVDLTGEGNYGYTF.

V usage is TRBV2 and J usage is TRBJ2-7, with D possibly TRBD1 on 6 matching bases. Germline CDR1 is SNHLY and CDR2 is FYNNEI. V shed 7 bases and J shed 9 bases, with 25 bases lying between them. This CDR3 contains 15 residues. CDR3 coding DNA: TGTGCCAGCACCCAACAGGGAAGTGGGGGTGTGGGGCAGTACTTC. Translating it yields CASTQQGSGGVGQYF. Full variable domain (outside the CDR3, taken from reference TRBV2 and TRBJ2-7): EPEVTQTPSHQVTQMGQEVILRCVPISNHLYFYWYRQILGQKVEFLVSFYNNEISEKSEIFDDQFSVERPDGSNFTLKIRSTKLEDSAMYFCASTQQGSGGVGQYFGPGTRLTVT.

The genes are TRBV7-7 and TRBJ2-5; 11 bases are shared with TRBD1. CDR1 is SSHAT and CDR2 is FNYEAQ in the germline V gene (reference sequence). V was clipped by 4 bases and J by 6 bases; unmatched bases: 16. There are 18 residues in the CDR3. The DNA of the CDR3 is TGTGCCAGCAGCTACGAAGGCGCCGGGACAGGGGGGAGTCAGACCCAGTACTTC. Protein sequence: CASSYEGAGTGGSQTQYF.

This clone was observed a few times. The V and J genes are TRBV5-5 and TRBJ1-1, with no clear D. CDR3 size: 14 residues. Between the trimmed V and J ends, which lost 0 bases and 5 bases, there was a span of 11 bases. Germline CDR1 and CDR2: SGHKS and YYEKEE (reference sequence). The CDR3 loop reads CASSLEGAGTEAFF. In nucleotides, the CDR3 is TGTGCCAGCAGCTTGGAGGGCGCGGGGACTGAAGCTTTCTTT.